The subject of this entry is one T cell receptor (beta chain). The data stem from a study of blood T cell repertoires in COVID-19. Turning to the study itself: Acute-phase and convalescent COVID-19 samples originated in the United States, Italy and Spain. T cells, B-cell-depleted T cells, or PBMCs supplied cDNA or gDNA.

The CDR3 totals 16 residues. Germline CDR1 is LGHNA and CDR2 is YSLEER. The V and J ends lost 3 bases and 4 bases, in that order; junction bases with no gene match: 10. Authors' analysis steps: Amplified reference gene primers provided the basis for estimating nucleated cell counts. The table came from immunoSEQ multiplex PCR; TCRdb's copy has only in-frame clones and leaves some out. D and trimming come from the DNA, and the V and J calls and clone size come from that table. This table holds about 140,000 clones, 80% to 90% found once. Sequencing input: peripheral blood. This sequence originates from a man aged 55-75 years with active or convalescent COVID-19. The chain has TRBV4-3 and TRBJ1-2; 8 bases are shared with TRBD1. CDR3 in amino acids: CASSQWTGNPIYGYTF. CDR3 DNA sequence: TGCGCCAGCAGCCAGTGGACAGGGAATCCGATCTATGGCTACACCTTC.